The 30 T cell receptor beta chains presented below share a single source sample, sequenced in a study of regulatory and conventional T cells in RAG deficiency. Genomic DNA came from blood regulatory T cells gated CD4+ CD25-high CD127-low. Data came from immunoSEQ multiplex PCR; TCRdb stores just in-frame clones and leaves some out. This sample yields 9,500 to 15,000 clones, of which less than 95% are seen a single time; roughly 1.5% belongs to the top ten. The same sample was also studied in work on regulatory T cells. As that study records: Primers: 52 TRBV forward and 13 TRBJ reverse.

The source material was CD127- CD25+ CD4+ Tregs sorted from blood. The receptors come from a human donor in good health.

The genes are TRBV5-4 and TRBJ1-2, with 7 bases aligning to TRBD1. Germline V lookup: CDR1 SGHNT, CDR2 YYREEE (reference sequence). V trimming: 3 bases; J trimming: 7 bases; junction bases outside the gene matches: 6. The CDR3 length is 13 residues. CDR3 coding DNA: TGTGCCAGCAGCTCCGACAGGGCTGGTGGCTACACCTTC. It yields the protein CASSSDRAGGYTF.

The genes are TRBV6-1 and TRBJ2-2; D not resolved. The CDR3 is 15 residues long. CDR1 and CDR2 (germline): MNHNS, SASEGT. V lost 8 bases, J lost 8 bases, and 21 bases lay in between. The CDR3 sequence: CASRPRSLYGGELFF. DNA of the CDR3: TGTGCCAGCCGCCCGCGGAGCCTTTATGGGGGGGAGCTGTTTTTT.

The DNA of the CDR3 is TGTGCCAGCAGCTTGGTCACCAGGGTGGATGGCTACACCTTC. Amino acid sequence: CASSLVTRVDGYTF. The chain employs TRBV5-5 and TRBJ1-2, with a tentative D call TRBD1 (5 bases). Germline V gene lookup returns CDR1 SGHKS and CDR2 YYEKEE (reference sequence). Trimming cost V 0 bases and J 6 bases, with 12 bases left between them. The CDR3 spans 14 residues.

A single count supports this clone. The chain carries TRBV4-2 and TRBJ1-1; 7 bases are shared with TRBD1. Germline V gives CDR1 LGHNA, CDR2 YNFKEQ. CDR3 size: 14 residues. With V trimmed by 0 bases and J by 6 bases, 4 bases remained unmatched. This CDR3 is CASSQDRGRSEAFF. Written as DNA, the CDR3 is TGTGCCAGCAGCCAAGACAGGGGGAGATCTGAAGCTTTCTTT.

The chain employs TRBV4-2 and TRBJ2-7; 8 bases match TRBD1. From germline, CDR1 is LGHNA and CDR2 YNFKEQ. The ends lost 1 base at V and 3 bases at J; junction bases unmatched: 2. The CDR3 contains 14 residues. As DNA, the CDR3 is TGTGCCAGCAGCCAAGGGACAGGGTACTACGAGCAGTACTTC. It encodes CASSQGTGYYEQYF.

V and J are TRBV7-2 and TRBJ2-7; no definite D call. The CDR3 sequence is 16 residues long. CDR1 SGHTA and CDR2 FQGNSA come from the germline V gene. Between the trimmed V and J ends, which lost 2 bases and 2 bases, there was a span of 16 bases. CDR3 in DNA: TGTGCCAGCAGCTTACGCAGGCCAGTGCCGACCTACGAGCAGTACTTC. Translated: CASSLRRPVPTYEQYF.

V usage is TRBV19 and J usage is TRBJ1-6; no clear D. Looked up from germline, CDR1 is LNHDA and CDR2 is SQIVND (reference sequence). The CDR3 consists of 14 residues. The germline V and J ends were trimmed by 5 bases and 7 bases, with 12 bases remaining between them. The CDR3 spells CASSGRFGNSPLHF. DNA for the CDR3: TGTGCCAGTAGTGGAAGGTTCGGGAATTCACCCCTCCACTTT.

CDR3 DNA: TGTGCCAGTATCCCTGACAGGGTAAACACTGAAGCTTTCTTT. Translated, it gives CASIPDRVNTEAFF. The rearrangement uses TRBV19 and TRBJ1-1; TRBD1 matches 7 bases. CDR1 is LNHDA, CDR2 SQIVND, per germline (reference sequence). V lost 7 bases, J lost 2 bases, and 7 bases stayed unmatched. This CDR3 is built from 14 residues.

CDR3 residues: CASSEVVREGEQYF. The DNA for the CDR3 is TGTGCCAGCAGTGAAGTCGTCAGGGAGGGCGAGCAGTACTTC. The rearrangement joins TRBV6-1 to TRBJ2-7; TRBD2 matches 7 bases. The CDR3 runs to 14 residues. V was pared by 1 base and J by 6 bases, with 6 bases of the junction left unmatched. Germline CDR1 MNHNS, CDR2 SASEGT.

This chain connects TRBV19 to TRBJ1-1, with D maybe TRBD1 (5 bases). The V and J ends lost 1 base and 8 bases respectively, with 17 bases between them. This CDR3 contains 15 residues. The germline CDR1 and CDR2 sequences are LNHDA and SQIVND (reference sequence). CDR3 sequence reads: CASSIGVGRAVEAFF. The CDR3 nucleotides are TGTGCCAGTAGTATAGGAGTCGGCAGGGCGGTAGAAGCTTTCTTT.

The rearrangement uses TRBV7-2 and TRBJ2-3; D ambiguous. The CDR3 is 12 amino acids. Germline V CDR1 and CDR2: SGHTA, FQGNSA. The V end lost 4 bases, the J end lost 2 bases, and 4 bases lay between the germline ends. Here the CDR3 reads CASSYNTDTQYF. DNA of the CDR3: TGTGCCAGCAGCTACAACACAGATACGCAGTATTTT.

The CDR3 coding sequence is TGTGCCAGCAGTGACCCAATTGAAGCTTTCTTT. Its protein product is CASSDPIEAFF. This chain links TRBV6-1 with TRBJ1-1; no firm D call. Looked up from germline, CDR1 is MNHNS and CDR2 is SASEGT. The CDR3 is 11 amino acids. V lost 3 bases, J lost 7 bases, and 6 bases lay in between.

The chain uses TRBV7-2 and TRBJ2-7; 8 bases are a match to TRBD2. The CDR3 totals 16 residues. Germline CDR1 and CDR2: SGHTA and FQGNSA. V lost 1 base, J lost 0 bases, and 5 bases stayed unmatched. This CDR3 is CASSLVGSGASYEQYF. CDR3 sequence (DNA): TGTGCCAGCAGCTTAGTAGGTAGCGGGGCCTCCTACGAGCAGTACTTC.

The V and J genes are TRBV11-2 and TRBJ1-2; 8 bases align to TRBD1. This CDR3 has 15 residues. J lost 2 bases, V lost 0 bases, and 2 bases had no gene match. The germline gives CDR1 SGHAT, CDR2 FQNNGV. The CDR3 spells CASSLEGQANYGYTF. As DNA, the CDR3 is TGTGCCAGCAGCTTAGAGGGACAGGCAAACTATGGCTACACCTTC.

The chain combines TRBV5-1 with TRBJ2-1; maybe TRBD1 (7 bases). The V end was cut by 0 bases, the J end by 0 bases, with 13 bases between. Germline V gives CDR1 SGHRS, CDR2 YFSETQ. CDR3 size: 17 residues. This chain's CDR3 is CASSLAGGGTSYNEQFF. CDR3 coding DNA: TGCGCCAGCAGCTTGGCCGGAGGGGGCACCTCCTACAATGAGCAGTTCTTC.

The rearrangement links TRBV6-5 to TRBJ2-7, with 7 bases fitting TRBD2. Losses at the gene ends were 8 bases for V and 5 bases for J; bases not matched to a gene: 9. The CDR3 is 13 residues long. In germline, CDR1 is MNHEY, CDR2 SVGAGI. The CDR3 here is CASGPGGIHEQYF. The CDR3 nucleotides read TGTGCCAGCGGACCCGGGGGGATCCACGAGCAGTACTTC.

The CDR3 DNA reads as TGTGCCAGCTCCCCAGGGGGCGCGGGCTACACCTTC. Its translation: CASSPGGAGYTF. The V gene is TRBV18, the J gene TRBJ1-2; 8 nucleotides align to TRBD1. This CDR3 spans 12 amino acids. The ends lost 6 bases at V and 8 bases at J; junction bases unmatched: 5. CDR1 KGHSH and CDR2 LQKENI come from the germline V gene. The full variable domain, in which reference TRBV18 and TRBJ1-2 provide the parts outside the CDR3, is NAGVMQNPRHLVRRRGQEARLRCSPMKGHSHVYWYRQLPEEGLKFMVYLQKENIIDESGMPKERFSAEFPKEGPSILRIQQVVRGDSAAYFCASSPGGAGYTFGSGTRLTVV.

The chain uses TRBV5-6 and TRBJ2-5; 7 bases agree with TRBD1. The CDR3 is 14 residues long. With V trimmed by 4 bases and J by 5 bases, 8 bases remained unmatched. Germline V gives CDR1 SGHDT, CDR2 YYEEEE. The CDR3 loop reads CASSIYRGPETQYF. In nucleotides, the CDR3 is TGTGCCAGCAGCATTTACAGGGGACCGGAGACCCAGTACTTC.

This chain joins TRBV5-1 and TRBJ1-3; 7 bases match TRBD1. Germline lookup yields CDR1 SGHRS and CDR2 YFSETQ. The trim removed 4 bases at V and 1 base at J, leaving 8 bases unmatched. This CDR3 contains 16 residues. The chain's CDR3 is CASSITQGSSGNTIYF. In nucleotides, the CDR3 is TGCGCCAGCAGCATTACACAGGGGTCGTCTGGAAACACCATATATTTT.

J is TRBJ2-5 and V is TRBV14; 12 nucleotides match TRBD2. This CDR3 is built from 17 residues. The V segment lost 4 bases and the J segment 5 bases; nucleotides outside the gene matches: 11. Germline loops: CDR1 SGHDN, CDR2 FVKESK. This CDR3 is CASSPRLTSGGRETQYF. The DNA of the CDR3 is TGTGCCAGCAGCCCTCGCCTGACTAGCGGGGGCCGGGAGACCCAGTACTTC. Full variable domain (missing parts from reference TRBV14 and TRBJ2-5): EAGVTQFPSHSVIEKGQTVTLRCDPISGHDNLYWYRRVMGKEIKFLLHFVKESKQDESGMPNNRFLAERTGGTYSTLKVQPAELEDSGVYFCASSPRLTSGGRETQYFGPGTRLLVL.

This sequence joins TRBV5-1 and TRBJ2-7; D is perhaps TRBD2 (6 bases). CDR1 SGHRS and CDR2 YFSETQ come from the germline V gene. Trimming took 3 bases from V and 2 from J, leaving 18 bases between them. CDR3 length: 16 amino acids. In DNA, the CDR3 is TGCGCCAGCAGCTCCGTCCTCGGGGGATCCGCCTACGAGCAGTACTTC. This sequence encodes CASSSVLGGSAYEQYF.

This clone was recorded a few times. This chain joins TRBV6-5 and TRBJ1-3; 7 nucleotides line up with TRBD1. Germline values: CDR1 MNHEY, CDR2 SVGAGI. The CDR3 is 13 residues long. J was trimmed by 4 bases and V by 5 bases; bases with no gene match: 2. DNA of the CDR3: TGTGCCAGCAGTACAGGGGTCGGAAACACCATATATTTT. It codes for CASSTGVGNTIYF.

This clone appeared a single time. V and J are TRBV7-3 and TRBJ2-2; 9 positions agree with TRBD1. With V trimmed by 3 bases and J by 5 bases, 4 bases remained unmatched. The CDR3 spans 15 residues. The V gene's germline CDR1 is SGHTA and CDR2 FQGTGA. The CDR3 sequence: CASSFTGGATGELFF. The CDR3 DNA reads TGTGCCAGCAGCTTTACAGGGGGCGCGACCGGGGAGCTGTTTTTT.

The CDR3 DNA follows: TGTGCAAGTCGCACCGGACAGGGGCCCAGCTACGAGCAGTACTTC. Translated, it gives CASRTGQGPSYEQYF. The V call is TRBV12-2, the J call TRBJ2-7; TRBD1, the D gene given by the table, was not confirmed from the DNA. TRBV12-2 is an annotated pseudogene. There are 15 residues in the CDR3.

The chain couples TRBV6-5 to TRBJ2-7, with TRBD1 matching over 7 bases. After removal of 5 bases from V and 2 bases from J, the junction contained 9 bases not matched to a gene. The CDR3 consists of 15 residues. Germline V gene lookup returns CDR1 MNHEY and CDR2 SVGAGI. In DNA, the CDR3 is TGTGCCAGCAGTACCAGGACAGGTCCTCCCTACGAGCAGTACTTC. This sequence encodes CASSTRTGPPYEQYF.

The chain combines TRBV5-5 with TRBJ1-2, with 8 positions matching TRBD1. The V and J ends lost 5 bases and 6 bases, in that order; junction bases with no gene match: 12. Per germline, CDR1 SGHKS and CDR2 YYEKEE (reference sequence). The length of the CDR3 is 15 residues. The CDR3, as DNA: TGTGCCAGCAGTCGCCAACTCGGACAGGGACATGGCTACACCTTC. It encodes CASSRQLGQGHGYTF.

The genes are TRBV2 and TRBJ2-7; D uncertain. Germline V CDR1 and CDR2: SNHLY, FYNNEI. V was pared by 7 bases and J by 4 bases, with 8 bases between. This CDR3 is 11 amino acids long. DNA of the CDR3: TGTGCCAGCATTGTCCAGTACGAGCAGTACTTC. This codes for CASIVQYEQYF.

V and J are TRBV12-5 and TRBJ2-6; 7 positions match TRBD1. Trimming took 5 bases from V and 0 from J; bases not matched to a gene: 10. The CDR3 has 18 amino acids. Germline V gene data show CDR1 as LGHNT and CDR2 as FRNRAP. CDR3 sequence: CASGIERQGFSGANVLTF. The DNA of the CDR3 is TGTGCTAGTGGTATAGAGAGACAGGGTTTCTCTGGGGCCAACGTCCTGACTTTC.

The chain has TRBV11-2 and TRBJ2-7; 9 bases line up with TRBD1. Germline CDR1 and CDR2: SGHAT and FQNNGV. The CDR3 length is 14 residues. J was trimmed by 3 bases and V by 5 bases; bases with no gene match: 5. CDR3 coding DNA: TGTGCCAGCAGCCTGGGGACAGGGTACTACGAGCAGTACTTC. It specifies CASSLGTGYYEQYF.

This clone showed up just a few times. This chain connects TRBV7-6 to TRBJ2-5; weak D call: TRBD2 (5 bases). This CDR3 comprises 14 residues. Trimming took 5 bases from V and 5 from J, leaving 15 bases between them. From germline, CDR1 is SGHVS and CDR2 FNYEAQ. CDR3 nucleotide sequence: TGTGCCAGCAGCCTTCAGCCCCGCGGGGAGACCCAGTACTTC. The encoded protein is CASSLQPRGETQYF.